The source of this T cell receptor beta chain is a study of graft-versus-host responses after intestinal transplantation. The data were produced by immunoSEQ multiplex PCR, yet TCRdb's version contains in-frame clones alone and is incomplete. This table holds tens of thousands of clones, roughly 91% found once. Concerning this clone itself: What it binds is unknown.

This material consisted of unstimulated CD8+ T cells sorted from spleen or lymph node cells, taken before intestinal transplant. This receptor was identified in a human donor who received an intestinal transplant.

CDR3 nucleotides: TGCGCCAGCAGCGATAGGGGCGCTGGGAACTATGGCTACACCTTC. This gives the protein CASSDRGAGNYGYTF. The chain has TRBV4-1 and TRBJ1-2, with D possibly being TRBD1 (5 bases). CDR3 length: 15 residues. Germline V gene lookup returns CDR1 MGHRA and CDR2 YSYEKL. The V end lost 5 bases, the J end lost 2 bases, and 15 bases lay between the germline ends.